This entry describes one T cell receptor (beta chain). This clonotype was seen many times. No antigen is known for it. Base qualities were left out, and no much larger clone turns up one base away. RNA was extracted from bulk unsorted tissue and checked for quality with a NanoDrop ND-1000 and an Agilent 2100. All donors had newly diagnosed lung cancer, had not received prior chemotherapy, and were admitted for thoracic surgery in China between August and November 2014. Anyone who had undergone radiotherapy or chemotherapy before, or who had another cancer at the same time, was left out of the study. Surgical tissue pieces of roughly 1-2 cm3 were preserved in RNAlater solution and stored at -80 °C until use. This sample was taken from a study of tumor and adjacent non-tumor tissue in lung cancer (dated by TCRdb to the late 2010s). Some background on the complete study: By cancer type, the cohort comprised eleven to twelve adenocarcinoma patients, a couple of squamous cell carcinoma patients and 1 small cell lung cancer patient. Among the approximately 15 patients, ages ranged from roughly 31 to 85 years, 10 were men and 5 were women, and disease was TNM stage I to III. In total, sequencing yielded over 95 million productive TCRbeta reads, which works out to an average of approximately 4 million reads per sample. The study compared bulk TCRbeta repertoires between lung tumor tissue and matched distant non-tumor lung tissue from over 13 lung cancer patients. TCRbeta CDR3 sequencing was performed on around 30 paired specimens, with one tumor sample and one normal lung sample collected per patient.

Libraries were built with multiplex PCR. Sequencing relied on an Illumina HiSeq 2500. TCRbeta libraries were built by three rounds of nested PCR using primers (Table S4), following protocols modified from ARM-PCR. PCR products of 200-500 bp were gel-excised and purified with the QIAquick gel extraction kit before sequencing. The study's own analysis went as follows. Reads were cleaned using Trimmomatic, were merged into complete CDR3 sequences using FLASH, and were assigned to V(D)J germline segments using MiTCR. Clonal diversity was computed as the inverse Simpson's index with VDJtools. Productive reads were defined as in-frame sequences without a premature stop codon. TCRdb applied fastp at Q25 and MiXCR to the public reads, then kept only in-frame beta chains. Every distinct CDR3 protein forms one entry, paired with its most common genes and DNA. TCRdb's processing, not the authors', yielded these V and J calls. The sample table shows 60,000 to 90,000 distinct CDR3 sequences, and around four fifths are seen once. The ten top clones hold about an eighth of the sample.

The paper as a whole reports these results and caveats: Younger patients had significantly higher TCR diversity, and higher tumor TCR diversity was associated with shorter overall and disease-free survival. The sequencing platform is not named in the methods, and unique molecular identifiers are not mentioned. Only roughly 15 patients were in the cohort, and the authors stated that larger samples and more detailed clinical data are needed. Peripheral blood was not sequenced, so blood TCRbeta repertoires in these lung cancer patients were not examined. Tumor tissue showed significantly higher TCR diversity (inverse Simpson) than normal lung tissue, at about 410 vs 180 (P = 0.0075, Mann-Whitney U test). In normal lung, the top 100 clones accounted for a significantly larger cumulative share of the repertoire than in tumor tissue.

The germline V gene (reference sequence) supplies CDR1 LGHDT and CDR2 YNNKEL. Unmatched junction bases come to 5, with V trimmed by 0 bases and J by 9 bases. From cysteine to phenylalanine, the CDR3 is 13 amino acids long. This entry keeps only the CDR3 DNA: 39 bases, framed from base 1. The sequenced sample consisted of lung tumor tissue. The chain couples TRBV3-1 to TRBJ2-7; 7 central nucleotides agree with TRBD2. This TCR came from a woman between 50 and 59 years old with non-small cell lung cancer. CDR3 region: CASSQEPERGQYF. At the DNA level, the sequence is TGTGCCAGCAGCCAAGAACCGGAGCGGGGGCAGTACTTC.